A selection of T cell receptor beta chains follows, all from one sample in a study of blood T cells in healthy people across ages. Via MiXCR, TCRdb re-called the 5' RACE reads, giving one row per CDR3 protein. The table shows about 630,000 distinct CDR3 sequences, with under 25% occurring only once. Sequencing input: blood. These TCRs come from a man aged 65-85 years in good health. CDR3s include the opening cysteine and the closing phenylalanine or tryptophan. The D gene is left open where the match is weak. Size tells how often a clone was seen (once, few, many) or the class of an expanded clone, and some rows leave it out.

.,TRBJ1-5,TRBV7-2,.,CASSLRGDSNQPQHF,TGTGCCAGCAGCTTAAGGGGAGATAGCAATCAGCCCCAGCATTTT
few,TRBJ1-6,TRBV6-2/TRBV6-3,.,CASTILGRGDSPLHF,TGTGCCAGCACCATACTCGGAAGAGGCGATTCACCCCTCCACTTT
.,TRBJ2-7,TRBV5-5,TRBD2,CASSLGLAGGISYEQYF,TGTGCCAGCAGCTTGGGGCTAGCGGGAGGGATTTCCTACGAGCAGTACTTC
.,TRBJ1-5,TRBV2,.,CASSEGRVAQPQHF,TGTGCCAGCAGTGAAGGCAGGGTGGCTCAGCCCCAGCATTTT
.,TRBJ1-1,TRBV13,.,CASSPRDGLNTEAFF,TGTGCCAGCAGCCCCCGGGACGGATTGAACACTGAAGCTTTCTTT
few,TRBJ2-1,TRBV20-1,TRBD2,CSATGLAGVNEQFF,TGCAGTGCCACGGGACTAGCGGGAGTCAATGAGCAGTTCTTC
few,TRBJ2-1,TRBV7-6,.,CASSFLSGSYSEQFF,TGTGCCAGCAGCTTTCTTAGCGGCTCCTACAGTGAGCAGTTCTTC
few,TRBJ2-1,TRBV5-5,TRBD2,CASSYDGTSRDEQFF,TGTGCCAGCAGCTACGACGGGACTAGCAGGGATGAGCAGTTCTTC
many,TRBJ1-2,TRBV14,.,CASSQDTGQYGYTF,TGTGCCAGCAGCCAAGATACCGGACAGTATGGCTACACCTTC
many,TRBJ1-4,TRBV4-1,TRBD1,CASSQDGTGDEKLFF,TGCGCCAGCAGCCAAGACGGGACAGGGGATGAAAAACTGTTTTTT
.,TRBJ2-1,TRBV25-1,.,CASSDGGRLNEQFF,TGTGCCAGCAGTGATGGCGGGCGCCTCAATGAGCAGTTCTTC
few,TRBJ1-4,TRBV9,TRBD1,CASSSGTGKEKLFF,TGTGCCAGCAGCTCCGGGACAGGGAAGGAAAAACTGTTTTTT
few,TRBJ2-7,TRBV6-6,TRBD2,CASRPPGTSVNEQYF,TGTGCCAGCAGACCCCCCGGGACTAGCGTCAACGAGCAGTACTTC
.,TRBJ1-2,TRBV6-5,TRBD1,CASRETGGLGYTF,TGTGCCAGCAGAGAGACAGGGGGCCTTGGCTACACCTTC
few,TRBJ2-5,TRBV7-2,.,CASSAHTSIQETQYF,TGTGCCAGCAGCGCCCATACTAGCATCCAAGAGACCCAGTACTTC
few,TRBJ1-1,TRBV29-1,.,CSVWSLNTEAFF,TGCAGCGTTTGGTCCCTGAACACTGAAGCTTTCTTT
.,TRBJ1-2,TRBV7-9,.,CASSLATGIGGYTF,TGTGCCAGCAGCTTAGCGACAGGAATTGGGGGCTACACCTTC
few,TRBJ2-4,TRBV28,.,CASSFRGQINIQYF,TGTGCCAGTAGTTTTCGAGGACAGATAAACATTCAGTACTTC
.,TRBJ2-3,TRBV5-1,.,CASSATAADTQYF,TGCGCCAGCAGCGCAACTGCGGCAGATACGCAGTATTTT
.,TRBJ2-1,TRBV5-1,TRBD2,CASSLLSGRLEQFF,TGCGCCAGCAGCTTGCTTAGCGGGAGGTTAGAGCAGTTCTTC
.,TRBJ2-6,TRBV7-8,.,CASSVARVSGANVLTF,TGTGCCAGCAGCGTAGCCAGGGTATCTGGGGCCAACGTCCTGACTTTC
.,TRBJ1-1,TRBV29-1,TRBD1,CSVEDQGVRAFF,TGCAGCGTTGAAGACCAGGGGGTGCGTGCTTTCTTT
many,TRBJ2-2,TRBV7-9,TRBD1,CASSAGTANTGELFF,TGTGCCAGCAGCGCCGGGACAGCGAACACCGGGGAGCTGTTTTTT
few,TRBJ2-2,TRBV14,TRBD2,CASSQETGGTTGELFF,TGTGCCAGCAGCCAAGAAACGGGGGGGACCACCGGGGAGCTGTTTTTT
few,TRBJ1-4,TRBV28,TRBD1,CASMSRDRGEELFF,TGTGCCAGCATGAGCCGGGACAGGGGTGAAGAACTGTTTTTT
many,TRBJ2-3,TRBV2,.,CASSVSDTQYF,TGTGCCAGCAGTGTGTCAGATACGCAGTATTTT
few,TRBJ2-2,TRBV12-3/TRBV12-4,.,CASSLGWLANTGELFF,TGTGCCAGCAGTTTAGGTTGGCTAGCGAACACCGGGGAGCTGTTTTTT
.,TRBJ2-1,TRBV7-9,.,CASSGPRDGYNEQFF,TGTGCCAGCAGCGGCCCCCGGGACGGGTACAATGAGCAGTTCTTC
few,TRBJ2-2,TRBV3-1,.,CASSQVSGRNTGELFF,TGTGCCAGCAGCCAAGTCTCAGGGAGGAACACCGGGGAGCTGTTTTTT
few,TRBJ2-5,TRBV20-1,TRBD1,CSAYNRGEETQYF,TGCAGTGCCTACAACAGGGGTGAAGAGACCCAGTACTTC
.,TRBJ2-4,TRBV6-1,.,CASSERESNIQYF,TGTGCCAGCAGTGAGCGGGAATCCAACATTCAGTACTTC
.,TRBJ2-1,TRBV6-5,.,CASSGGTEYNEQFF,TGTGCCAGCTCCGGTGGGACGGAATACAATGAGCAGTTCTTC
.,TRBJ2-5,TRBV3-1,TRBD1,CASSREGTGRETQYF,TGTGCCAGCAGCCGAGAGGGGACAGGCCGAGAGACCCAGTACTTC
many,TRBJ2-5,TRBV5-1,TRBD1,CASSSRGDRADVETQYF,TGCGCCAGCAGCTCCCGCGGCGACAGGGCTGACGTTGAGACCCAGTACTTC
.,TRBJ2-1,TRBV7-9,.,CASSLGGARHLDEQFF,TGTGCCAGCAGCTTAGGAGGGGCCAGGCATCTTGATGAGCAGTTCTTC
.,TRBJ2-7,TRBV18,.,CASSPAPHYEQYF,TGTGCCAGCTCACCGGCACCCCACTACGAGCAGTACTTC